This T cell receptor beta chain was obtained from a study of blood T cell repertoires in COVID-19. At the level of the study: The origin of the acute and convalescent COVID-19 samples was the United States, Italy and Spain. In each case, the material was cDNA or gDNA derived from T cells, B-cell-depleted T cells, or PBMCs.

Under the authors' procedure: Estimates of nucleated cell counts were drawn from the amplification of reference gene primers. Assay used: immunoSEQ multiplex PCR; TCRdb lists only in-frame clones, some missing. Clone size and the V and J calls come from that table; the DNA yielded D and trimming. The sample lists about 410,000 clones; roughly 85% were seen once. In its sample, this clone was seen once. The CDR3 is made up of 15 amino acids. The ends lost 5 bases at V and 1 base at J; junction bases unmatched: 6. Germline CDR1 reads SGHNT; CDR2 reads YENEEA. Sequencing used peripheral blood. This receptor was taken from a woman aged 25 to 45 with active or convalescent COVID-19. The chain has TRBV11-3 and TRBJ2-3, with TRBD2 matching over 7 bases. CDR3 in amino acids: CASSKKRGGTDTQYF. The CDR3 DNA sequence: TGTGCCAGCAGCAAGAAGCGGGGAGGCACAGATACGCAGTATTTT.